These 4 T cell receptor beta chains originate from one sample sequenced in a study of T cell repertoires in cytomegalovirus infection. TCRdb fed the reads into MiXCR, producing one record per CDR3 protein. The table has some 110,000 distinct CDR3 sequences, roughly a tenth seen once. What these receptors recognize is not known. The material sequenced was PBMCs, sequenced either directly or after in vitro stimulation (not recorded which). These receptors came from a human donor in good health (CMV status not recorded). Some clones in this sample may be carry-over from other donors' samples.

This clonotype was counted ten times or more. The chain links TRBV7-2 to TRBJ2-7; TRBD1 matches 8 bases. Germline V gene sequence: CDR1 SGHTA, CDR2 FQGNSA. This CDR3 is built from 15 residues. J was trimmed by 2 bases and V by 2 bases; bases with no gene match: 5. CDR3 amino acids: CASSLTGTGAYEQYF. The CDR3 nucleotides are TGTGCCAGCAGCTTAACCGGGACAGGAGCCTACGAGCAGTACTTC.

This clonotype was recorded once. The chain links TRBV9 to TRBJ2-7, with 8 bases that match TRBD2. CDR1 is SGDLS and CDR2 is YYNGEE in the germline V gene. The CDR3 is 16 amino acids. The trim removed 4 bases at V and 5 bases at J, leaving 14 bases unmatched. CDR3 in amino acids: CASSPLLGLGIDEQYF. DNA of the CDR3: TGTGCCAGCAGCCCACTTCTGGGACTAGGAATCGACGAGCAGTACTTC.

Many counts were recorded for this clonotype. The chain couples TRBV11-3 to TRBJ2-1; 7 bases line up with TRBD2. V lost 0 bases to trimming and J lost 0 bases; unmatched junction nucleotides: 8. Germline CDR1 and CDR2: SGHNT and YENEEA. CDR3 length: 18 amino acids. The DNA for the CDR3 is TGTGCCAGCAGCTTAGATTTCCCGGCTAGCGGCTCCTACAATGAGCAGTTCTTC. The encoded protein is CASSLDFPASGSYNEQFF.

This clonotype was seen ten or more times. J is TRBJ2-1 and V is TRBV6-5; perhaps TRBD2 as D (6 bases). In germline, CDR1 is MNHEY, CDR2 SVGAGI. CDR3 size: 12 residues. The V end lost 4 bases, the J end lost 12 bases, and 13 bases lay between the germline ends. For the CDR3, the DNA is TGTGCCAGCAGTTCTTTTAGCGGTTGGCAGTTCTTC. Residues: CASSSFSGWQFF.